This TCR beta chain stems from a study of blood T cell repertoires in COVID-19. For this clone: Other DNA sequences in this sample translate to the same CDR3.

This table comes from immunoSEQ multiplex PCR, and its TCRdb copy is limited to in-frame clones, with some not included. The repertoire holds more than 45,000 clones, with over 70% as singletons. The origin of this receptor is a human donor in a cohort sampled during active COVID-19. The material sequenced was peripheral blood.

CDR3 amino acids: CASSLRTGVSYEQYF. Written as DNA, the CDR3 is TGCGCCAGCAGCCTCAGGACAGGGGTCTCCTACGAGCAGTACTTC. The chain has TRBV4-3 and TRBJ2-7; 9 bases agree with TRBD1. CDR1 is LGHNA and CDR2 is YSLEER in the germline V gene. The CDR3 has 15 amino acids. With 4 bases clipped from V and 0 bases from J, the junction kept 4 bases outside the gene matches.